The source of this TCR beta chain is a study of control samples from healthy donors and cancer patients. This table comes from immunoSEQ multiplex PCR, and its TCRdb copy is limited to in-frame clones, with some not included. The profile shows under 95,000 clones, roughly nine tenths of them singletons. Germline values: CDR1 MDHEN, CDR2 SYDVKM. Trimming removed 7 bases at V and 6 bases at J, with 10 bases between. CDR3 length equals 13 residues. The rearrangement joins TRBV28 to TRBJ1-6; TRBD1 might be the D (5 bases). This sequence was found in a woman younger than 45 in good health. Sequenced: blood. CDR3 nucleotide sequence: TGTGCCAGCACCCGGGACGGTAATTCACCCCTCCACTTT. It yields the protein CASTRDGNSPLHF.